This T cell receptor beta chain was documented in a study of T cell responses to AZD1222 COVID-19 vaccine. TCRdb's copy holds only in-frame clones and misses some; the assay was immunoSEQ multiplex PCR. In the table there are some 100,000 clones, 87% of which are singletons. This clone was seen a single time. Germline CDR1 SGHDT, CDR2 YYEEEE. Between the trimmed V and J ends, which lost 2 bases and 7 bases, there was a span of 18 bases. This CDR3 contains 15 residues. The chain combines TRBV5-6 with TRBJ1-2, with D uncertain. The TCR sequence derives from an adult in good health. Sequences were derived from peripheral blood, sampled on day 0 of AZD1222 vaccination. CDR3 amino acids: CASSFGEGVAVGYTF. The CDR3 DNA follows: TGTGCCAGCAGCTTTGGTGAGGGCGTTGCTGTTGGCTACACCTTC.